The rows below give T cell receptor beta chains drawn from one sample of a study of blood T cell repertoires in COVID-19. Repertoires were generated with immunoSEQ multiplex PCR, while TCRdb's copy carries only in-frame clones and drops some. The sample lists about 63,000 clones, around 79% seen once, with roughly a third in the top ten. Sequencing input: peripheral blood. All receptors derive from a human donor in a cohort sampled during active COVID-19. Both conserved end residues are part of each CDR3.

v_call	cdr3_length	j_call	cdr3_aa
TRBV4-3	15	TRBJ2-7	CASSQDSRGQDEQYF
TRBV18	14	TRBJ1-1	CASSPRRQGEEAFF
TRBV28	16	TRBJ2-6	CASRDFRLAGANVLTF
TRBV3-1/TRBV3-2	14	TRBJ2-5	CASRRGGLRETQYF
TRBV7-2	17	TRBJ2-6	CASSLMELASGANVLTF
TRBV5-4	14	TRBJ1-2	CASSFEQAYRGYTF
TRBV6-4	14	TRBJ1-2	CASSDSGDSTSYTF
TRBV27	13	TRBJ1-5	CASSQGGRQPQHF
TRBV7-8	14	TRBJ2-1	CASSPAGAGDEQFF
TRBV5-1	15	TRBJ2-2	CASSSQGANTGELFF
TRBV28	15	TRBJ2-1	CASSFAKGSYNEQFF
TRBV6-5	14	TRBJ1-6	CASRRGEGTSPLHF
TRBV18	13	TRBJ1-1	CASSPRRNTEAFF
TRBV7-3	15	TRBJ2-1	CASSSEREGHYEQFF
TRBV11-2	15	TRBJ1-4	CASSHRGTGNEKLFF
TRBV12-3/TRBV12-4	12	TRBJ2-1	CASSASGNEQFF
TRBV27	19	TRBJ2-3	CASSLWFASGTSGTDTQYF
TRBV18	14	TRBJ1-1	CASSPQVGDTEAFF
TRBV7-3	16	TRBJ1-1	CASSPLGGDLNTEAFF
TRBV29-1	14	TRBJ2-3	CSVEDGGGRGTQYF
TRBV7-9	15	TRBJ1-1	CASSLDFRQNTEAFF
TRBV28	11	TRBJ1-2	CASRDIDGYTF
TRBV18	13	TRBJ1-2	CASSETGEGGYTF
TRBV2	15	TRBJ1-4	CASSEQRRGNEKLFF
TRBV15	17	TRBJ2-1	CATSSDIASGRRDEQFF
TRBV2	14	TRBJ1-5	CASRAGTEGQPQHF
TRBV19	14	TRBJ1-2	CASSPGVGDYGYTF
TRBV7-8	16	TRBJ2-2	CASSDRDSLNTGELFF
TRBV5-1	17	TRBJ2-6	CASSLLQGMAGANVLTF
TRBV7-2	11	TRBJ2-7	CASSPRYEQYF
TRBV18	19	TRBJ2-7	CASSPLNPAGASLRYEQYF
TRBV6-6	15	TRBJ1-4	CASRTTGVGSEKLFF
TRBV9	14	TRBJ2-1	CASSVQGLSHEQFF
TRBV18	15	TRBJ2-1	CASSGDRADRNEQFF
TRBV25-1	12	TRBJ2-7	CASSAQVLEQYF
TRBV6-6	13	TRBJ2-7	CASSTQREREQYF
TRBV28	15	TRBJ1-5	CASSFPTGGNQPQHF
TRBV6-2/TRBV6-3	13	TRBJ2-1	CASSYSTSGEQFF
TRBV11-2	15	TRBJ1-1	CASSLAAGGNTEAFF
TRBV3-1/TRBV3-2	15	TRBJ1-4	CASSQEGQVFEKLFF
TRBV7-3	17	TRBJ2-1	CASSLEGAGGAYNEQFF